The 5 T cell receptor beta chains reported below all come from one sample, sequenced in a study of blood T cell repertoires in COVID-19. Libraries were prepared by immunoSEQ multiplex PCR; TCRdb keeps only in-frame clonotypes and omits some of them. This sample has under 200,000 clones, with over 65% found just once. The sequenced sample was PBMCs or T cells enriched from blood (not recorded which). The receptors come from a woman between 50 and 59 years old who had recovered from COVID-19.

The V and J genes are TRBV11-2 and TRBJ1-3, with D uncertain. Germline V gives CDR1 SGHAT, CDR2 FQNNGV. With 1 base removed from V and 1 base from J, the gap between germline ends came to 5 bases. CDR3 length: 14 amino acids. The CDR3 DNA reads as TGTGCCAGCAGCTTAGCCGGGTCTGGAAACACCATATATTTT. Translation gives CASSLAGSGNTIYF.

This rearrangement joins TRBV27 to TRBJ2-1; TRBD1 matches 10 bases. Germline V gene data show CDR1 as MNHEY and CDR2 as SMNVEV (reference sequence). The V gene end was trimmed by 5 bases and the J gene end by 4 bases; junction bases not matched to a gene: 8. The CDR3 is 16 amino acids. The CDR3 DNA sequence: TGTGCCAGCAGTGTGGGACAGGGGCTCCTTTACAATGAGCAGTTCTTC. Encoded protein: CASSVGQGLLYNEQFF.

Here the CDR3 DNA reads TGTGCCAGCAGTGTTCTGCAGGGCCAGCAGTACGTC. Amino acid sequence: CASSVLQGQQYV. J is TRBJ2-7 and V is TRBV28; D perhaps matches TRBD1 (5 bases). Germline V gene lookup returns CDR1 MDHEN and CDR2 SYDVKM. This CDR3 is 12 amino acids long. With 5 bases removed from V and 8 bases from J, the gap between germline ends came to 13 bases.

The chain uses TRBV6-1 and TRBJ2-2; 16 nucleotides align to TRBD2. The germline V gene encodes CDR1 MNHNS and CDR2 SASEGT. The V gene end was trimmed by 4 bases and the J gene end by 4 bases; junction bases not matched to a gene: 9. This CDR3 spans 19 amino acids. This CDR3 is CASSAGTSGGAKGTGELFF. CDR3 nucleotides: TGTGCCAGCAGTGCCGGGACTAGCGGGGGGGCTAAGGGCACCGGGGAGCTGTTTTTT.

This sequence joins TRBV19 and TRBJ2-5, with 8 bases matching TRBD2. Germline V gene lookup returns CDR1 LNHDA and CDR2 SQIVND (reference sequence). The CDR3 sequence is 11 residues long. The trim removed 9 bases at V and 4 bases at J, leaving 1 base unmatched. The CDR3 sequence: CASGGAETQYF. The DNA for the CDR3 is TGTGCCAGCGGGGGGGCAGAGACCCAGTACTTC.